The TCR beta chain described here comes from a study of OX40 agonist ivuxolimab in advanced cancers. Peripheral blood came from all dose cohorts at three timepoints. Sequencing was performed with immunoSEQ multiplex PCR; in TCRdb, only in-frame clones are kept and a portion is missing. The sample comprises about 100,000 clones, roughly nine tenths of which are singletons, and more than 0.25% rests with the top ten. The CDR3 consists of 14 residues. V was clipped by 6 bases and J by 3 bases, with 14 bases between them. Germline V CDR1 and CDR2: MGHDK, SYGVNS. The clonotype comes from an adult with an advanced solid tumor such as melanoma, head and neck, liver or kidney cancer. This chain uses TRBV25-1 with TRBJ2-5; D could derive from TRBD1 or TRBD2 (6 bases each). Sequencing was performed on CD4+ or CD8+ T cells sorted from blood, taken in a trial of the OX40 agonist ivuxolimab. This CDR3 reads CASRGAGSEETQYF. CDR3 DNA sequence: TGTGCCAGCAGGGGGGCGGGAAGTGAAGAGACCCAGTACTTC.